The present entry profiles one T cell receptor beta chain with its context. The entry originates in a study of chemoradiotherapy in HPV16-positive cancers. Only in-frame clones appear in the TCRdb table, and some are missing; sequencing was by immunoSEQ multiplex PCR. The data show roughly 12,000 clones, with more than 70% seen just once and around 8% held by the top ten. The CDR3 consists of 14 residues. The trim removed 0 bases at V and 8 bases at J, leaving 4 bases unmatched. Germline V CDR1 and CDR2: SGHKS, YYEKEE (reference sequence). The rearrangement links TRBV5-5 to TRBJ1-3; TRBD1 matches 8 bases. The sequence derives from a human donor with HPV-associated anogenital cancer. The sample here was taken from a patient who underwent chemoradiotherapy. The CDR3, as DNA: TGTGCCAGCAGCTTGGTGGCGGGACAGGACACCATATATTTT. Protein sequence: CASSLVAGQDTIYF.